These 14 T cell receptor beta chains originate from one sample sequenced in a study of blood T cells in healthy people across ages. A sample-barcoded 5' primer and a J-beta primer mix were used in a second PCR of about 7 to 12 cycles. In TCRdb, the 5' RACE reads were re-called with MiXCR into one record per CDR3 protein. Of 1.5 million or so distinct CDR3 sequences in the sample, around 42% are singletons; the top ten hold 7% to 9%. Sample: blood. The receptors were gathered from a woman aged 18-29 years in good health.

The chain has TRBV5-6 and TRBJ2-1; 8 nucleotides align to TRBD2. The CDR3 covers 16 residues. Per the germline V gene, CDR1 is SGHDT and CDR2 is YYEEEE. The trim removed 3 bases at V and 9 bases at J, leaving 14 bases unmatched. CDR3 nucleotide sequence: TGTGCCAGCAGCTACAGATCGGGACTAGGGGACATTGAGCAGTTCTTC. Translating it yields CASSYRSGLGDIEQFF.

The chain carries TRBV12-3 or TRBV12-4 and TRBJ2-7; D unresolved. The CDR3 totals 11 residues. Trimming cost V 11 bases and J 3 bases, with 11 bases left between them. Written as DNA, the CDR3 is TGTGCCTTGGTCCCCGTCTACGAGCAGTACTTC. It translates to CALVPVYEQYF.

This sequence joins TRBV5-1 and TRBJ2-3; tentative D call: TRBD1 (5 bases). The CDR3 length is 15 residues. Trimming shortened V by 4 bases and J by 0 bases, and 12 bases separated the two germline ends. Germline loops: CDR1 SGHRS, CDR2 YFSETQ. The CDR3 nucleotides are TGCGCCAGCAGCGGCTGGGGCCCAAGCACAGATACGCAGTATTTT. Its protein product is CASSGWGPSTDTQYF. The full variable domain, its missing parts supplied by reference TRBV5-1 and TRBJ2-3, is KAGVTQTPRYLIKTRGQQVTLSCSPISGHRSVSWYQQTPGQGLQFLFEYFSETQRNKGNFPGRFSGRQFSNSRSEMNVSTLELGDSALYLCASSGWGPSTDTQYFGPGTRLTVL.

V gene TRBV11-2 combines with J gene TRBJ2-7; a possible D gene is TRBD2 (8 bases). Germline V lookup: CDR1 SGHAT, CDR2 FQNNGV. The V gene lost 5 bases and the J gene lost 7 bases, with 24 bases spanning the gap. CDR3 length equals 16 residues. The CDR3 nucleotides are TGTGCCAGCAGCCGGGTAGGGGGCGGGGGGTTTCCAGAGCAGTACTTC. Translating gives CASSRVGGGGFPEQYF.

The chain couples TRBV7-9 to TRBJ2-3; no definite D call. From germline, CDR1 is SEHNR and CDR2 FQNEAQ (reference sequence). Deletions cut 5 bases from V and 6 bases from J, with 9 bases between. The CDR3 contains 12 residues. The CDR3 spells CASSPSEDTQYF. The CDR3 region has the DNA TGTGCCAGCAGCCCCTCGGAGGATACGCAGTATTTT.

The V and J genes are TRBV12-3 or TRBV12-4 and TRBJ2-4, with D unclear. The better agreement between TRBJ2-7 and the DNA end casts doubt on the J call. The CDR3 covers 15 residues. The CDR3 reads CASSLEPGPRYEQYF. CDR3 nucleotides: TGTGCCAGCAGTTTGGAACCCGGTCCCCGATACGAGCAGTACTTC.

CDR3 coding DNA: TGTGCCAGCAGCTACGGGTCTAGCTACATTCAGTACTTC. Translating it yields CASSYGSSYIQYF. The chain uses TRBV6-5 and TRBJ2-7; the D gene is possibly TRBD2 (5 bases). The J call may be wrong; the DNA end is better matched by TRBJ2-4. CDR3 length: 13 residues. From germline, CDR1 is MNHEY and CDR2 SVGAGI.

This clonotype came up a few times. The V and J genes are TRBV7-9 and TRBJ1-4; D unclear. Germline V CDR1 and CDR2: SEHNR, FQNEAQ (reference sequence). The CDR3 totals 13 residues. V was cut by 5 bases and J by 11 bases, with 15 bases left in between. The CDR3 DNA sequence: TGTGCCAGCAGCCCAGCAGCGGAGTCGAAACTGTTTTTT. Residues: CASSPAAESKLFF.

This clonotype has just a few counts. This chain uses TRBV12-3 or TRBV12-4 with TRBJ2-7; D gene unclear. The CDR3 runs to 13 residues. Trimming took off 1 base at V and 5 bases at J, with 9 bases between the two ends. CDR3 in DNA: TGTGCCAGCAGTTTAGATACGCCGAACGAGCAGTACTTC. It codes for CASSLDTPNEQYF.

The CDR3 here is CASSSKTGTSGANVLTF. The CDR3 DNA sequence: TGTGCCAGCAGCTCCAAAACAGGGACCTCTGGGGCCAACGTCCTGACTTTC. The rearrangement uses TRBV7-9 and TRBJ2-6; TRBD1 is a possible D gene (6 bases). Looked up from germline, CDR1 is SEHNR and CDR2 is FQNEAQ (reference sequence). V gave up 4 bases and J gave up 0 bases, with 13 bases separating them. The CDR3 sequence is 17 residues long.

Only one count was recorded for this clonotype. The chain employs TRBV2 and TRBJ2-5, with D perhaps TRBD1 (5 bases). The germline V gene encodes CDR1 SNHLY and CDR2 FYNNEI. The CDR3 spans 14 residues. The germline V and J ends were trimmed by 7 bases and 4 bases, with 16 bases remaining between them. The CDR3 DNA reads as TGTGCCAGCACGCCTCTCAAGCAGGGAGAGACCCAGTACTTC. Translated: CASTPLKQGETQYF. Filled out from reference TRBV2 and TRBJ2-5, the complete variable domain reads EPEVTQTPSHQVTQMGQEVILRCVPISNHLYFYWYRQILGQKVEFLVSFYNNEISEKSEIFDDQFSVERPDGSNFTLKIRSTKLEDSAMYFCASTPLKQGETQYFGPGTRLLVL.

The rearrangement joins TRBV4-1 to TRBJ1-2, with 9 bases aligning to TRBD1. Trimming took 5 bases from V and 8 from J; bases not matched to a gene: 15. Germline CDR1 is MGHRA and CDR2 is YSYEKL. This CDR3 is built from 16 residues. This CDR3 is CASSMFHEQGAKGYTF. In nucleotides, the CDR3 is TGCGCCAGCAGCATGTTCCATGAACAGGGGGCGAAGGGCTACACCTTC.

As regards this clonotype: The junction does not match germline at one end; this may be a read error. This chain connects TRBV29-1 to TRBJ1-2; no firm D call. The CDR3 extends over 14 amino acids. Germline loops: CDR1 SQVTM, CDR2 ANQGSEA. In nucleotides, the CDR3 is TGCAGCGTTGGCCTCGGGAGAGAGGACTATGACTACACCTTC. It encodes CSVGLGREDYDYTF. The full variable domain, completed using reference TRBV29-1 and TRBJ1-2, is SAVISQKPSRDICQRGTSLTIQCQVDSQVTMMFWYRQQPGQSLTLIATANQGSEATYESGFVIDKFPISRPNLTFSTLTVSNMSPEDSSIYLCSVGLGREDYDYTFGSGTRLTVV.

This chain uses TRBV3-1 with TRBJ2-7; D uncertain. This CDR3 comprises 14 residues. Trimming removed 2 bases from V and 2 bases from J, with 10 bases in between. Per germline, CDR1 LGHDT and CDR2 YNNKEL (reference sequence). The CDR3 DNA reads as TGTGCCAGCAGCCAAAGGTTTTCCCCCTACGAGCAGTACTTC. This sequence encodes CASSQRFSPYEQYF.